This T cell receptor (beta chain) originates from a study of OX40 agonist ivuxolimab in advanced cancers. For the study at large: Males comprised 70% to 85% of the group, whose mean age was approximately 60 years (range 23 to 79).

Broader study findings: Clonal expansion was seen in CD4+ and CD8+ blood T cells by week 6 at 0.1 to 3.0 mg/kg.

On this clone: Its antigen remains unknown.

The protocol was immunoSEQ multiplex PCR, while the TCRdb copy is restricted to in-frame clones and leaves out a portion. Counted here are some 87,000 clones, approximately 93% occurring once; the ten biggest clones make up roughly 9.6%. The CDR3 consists of 14 residues. The V gene lost 6 bases and the J gene lost 0 bases, with 12 bases spanning the gap. Germline V lookup: CDR1 SEHNR, CDR2 FQNEAQ (reference sequence). This chain links TRBV7-9 with TRBJ2-7; D might be TRBD2 (6 bases). This sample comprised CD4+ or CD8+ T cells sorted from blood, obtained in a trial of the OX40 agonist ivuxolimab. The clonotype was recovered from an adult with an advanced solid tumor such as melanoma, head and neck, liver or kidney cancer. The CDR3 sequence: CASRGQDYSYEQYF. The CDR3 region has the DNA TGTGCCAGCAGGGGTCAGGACTACTCCTACGAGCAGTACTTC.